Following are 25 T cell receptor beta chains from one sample sequenced in a study of STAT5B mutations in CD4+ large granular lymphocyte leukemia. Some clones are missing from TCRdb's copy, which holds only in-frame ones; the method was immunoSEQ multiplex PCR. The sample contains some 30,000 clones, about four fifths of which appear only once. Specimen: CD4+ T cells from blood buffy coats. All receptors come from a human donor in good health.

V and J are TRBV7-2 and TRBJ2-5; TRBD1 matches 10 bases. The DNA end favors TRBJ2-7, so the J call may be wrong. The CDR3 has 14 amino acids. Looked up from germline, CDR1 is SGHTA and CDR2 is FQGNSA. CDR3 loop: CASSLGTGEDEQYF. The CDR3 nucleotides read TGTGCCAGCAGCTTGGGGACAGGGGAGGACGAGCAGTACTTC.

The chain links TRBV28 to TRBJ1-2; D is ambiguous. Trimming shortened V by 5 bases and J by 3 bases, and 4 bases separated the two germline ends. Germline values: CDR1 MDHEN, CDR2 SYDVKM. The CDR3 consists of 11 residues. The CDR3 loop reads CASSPHYGYTF. The CDR3, as DNA: TGTGCCAGCAGTCCTCACTATGGCTACACCTTC.

CDR3 DNA sequence: TGCAGCGTTGAGGATTTCACAGATACGCAGTATTTT. Translated: CSVEDFTDTQYF. V gene TRBV29-1 combines with J gene TRBJ2-3; D is uncertain. Trimming removed 3 bases from V and 2 bases from J, with 6 bases in between. Germline V lookup: CDR1 SQVTM, CDR2 ANQGSEA. This CDR3 is 12 amino acids long.

The chain employs TRBV9 and TRBJ2-1; 9 bases fit TRBD2. In germline, CDR1 is SGDLS, CDR2 YYNGEE. The J segment lost 3 bases and the V segment lost 1 base, leaving 2 bases of the junction unmatched. The CDR3 totals 15 residues. DNA of the CDR3: TGTGCCAGCAGCGTACTAGCGGGAAACTACAATGAGCAGTTCTTC. Translating it yields CASSVLAGNYNEQFF.

The V and J genes are TRBV6-5 and TRBJ2-7; 10 bases are a match to TRBD2. The length of the CDR3 is 15 residues. The trim removed 4 bases at V and 4 bases at J, leaving 7 bases unmatched. The germline V gene has CDR1 MNHEY and CDR2 SVGAGI. The CDR3, as DNA: TGTGCCAGCAGTTCTGGACTAGCGGCACCATACGAGCAGTACTTC. Translated, it gives CASSSGLAAPYEQYF.

This clone was counted between two and nine times. The chain links TRBV28 to TRBJ1-2, with 7 bases aligning to TRBD1. V was pared by 3 bases and J by 2 bases, with 3 bases of the junction left unmatched. The CDR3 runs to 14 residues. CDR1 MDHEN and CDR2 SYDVKM come from the germline V gene. The CDR3 DNA sequence: TGTGCCAGCAGTTTTCAGGGGGGAAACTATGGCTACACCTTC. This sequence encodes CASSFQGGNYGYTF.

This clone was detected once. The chain recombines TRBV11-2 with TRBJ2-3, with 14 positions matching TRBD2. Germline V gene lookup returns CDR1 SGHAT and CDR2 FQNNGV. J was trimmed by 4 bases and V by 6 bases; bases with no gene match: 12. This CDR3 spans 18 amino acids. The CDR3 protein is CASSPGTSGSGLADTQYF. CDR3 DNA sequence: TGTGCCAGCAGTCCGGGGACTAGCGGGAGCGGTTTGGCAGATACGCAGTATTTT.

The chain is built from TRBV11-2 and TRBJ2-3, with 7 positions matching TRBD2. The CDR3 length is 17 residues. J gave up 2 bases and V 1 base, and 9 bases lay outside the gene matches. In germline, CDR1 is SGHAT, CDR2 FQNNGV. The CDR3 loop reads CASSLGWGAGDTDTQYF. The CDR3 DNA is TGTGCCAGCAGCTTAGGGTGGGGCGCGGGAGACACAGATACGCAGTATTTT.

CDR3 in amino acids: CASGGRAQFF. In DNA, the CDR3 is TGTGCCAGCGGTGGGAGGGCCCAGTTCTTC. The rearrangement links TRBV28 to TRBJ2-1; 7 bases are shared with TRBD2. The CDR3 extends over 10 amino acids. The V segment lost 8 bases and the J segment 13 bases; nucleotides outside the gene matches: 5. From germline, CDR1 is MDHEN and CDR2 SYDVKM. Full variable domain (missing parts from reference TRBV28 and TRBJ2-1): DVKVTQSSRYLVKRTGEKVFLECVQDMDHENMFWYRQDPGLGLRLIYFSYDVKMKEKGDIPEGYSVSREKKERFSLILESASTNQTSMYLCASGGRAQFFGPGTRLTVL.

The chain uses TRBV7-2 and TRBJ2-5; 10 bases are shared with TRBD2. The V gene end was trimmed by 5 bases and the J gene end by 2 bases; junction bases not matched to a gene: 8. Germline CDR1 reads SGHTA; CDR2 reads FQGNSA. CDR3 length: 16 amino acids. The CDR3 nucleotides are TGTGCCAGCAGCCCGGGACTAGCGATGATACAAGAGACCCAGTACTTC. It encodes CASSPGLAMIQETQYF.

The chain combines TRBV4-3 with TRBJ2-3, with D possibly being TRBD2 (6 bases). This CDR3 region has 14 residues. From germline, CDR1 is LGHNA and CDR2 YSLEER. V was shortened by 6 bases and J by 4 bases, with 14 bases between the two germline ends. As DNA, the CDR3 is TGCGCCAGCAGGCCCGGGGGATTTTCAGATACGCAGTATTTT. Amino acids: CASRPGGFSDTQYF.

This chain uses TRBV4-2 with TRBJ2-7; 8 nucleotides match TRBD2. Trimming at V came to 2 bases and at J to 7 bases, leaving 4 bases not matched to a gene. There are 13 residues in the CDR3. Germline V CDR1 and CDR2: LGHNA, YNFKEQ. CDR3 DNA: TGTGCCAGCAGCCAACAAGAGCGGGGGGAGCAGTACTTC. Translation gives CASSQQERGEQYF.

CDR3 residues: CASSLAVGLAGTLSYNEQFF. The CDR3 bases are TGCGCCAGCAGCTTGGCGGTGGGACTAGCGGGAACCCTATCCTACAATGAGCAGTTCTTC. The rearrangement uses TRBV5-1 and TRBJ2-1, with 13 bases that match TRBD2. The CDR3 extends over 20 amino acids. Unmatched junction bases numbered 10, after V lost 0 bases and J lost 1 base. Germline V gene data show CDR1 as SGHRS and CDR2 as YFSETQ.

This chain uses TRBV18 with TRBJ2-5; no clear D. The germline gives CDR1 KGHSH, CDR2 LQKENI. With 3 bases removed from V and 4 bases from J, the gap between germline ends came to 12 bases. The CDR3 totals 14 residues. The CDR3 reads CASSPPVEAETQYF. For the CDR3, the DNA is TGTGCCAGCTCACCCCCTGTTGAGGCAGAGACCCAGTACTTC.

The chain is built from TRBV19 and TRBJ2-2, with 7 bases identical to TRBD1. Germline-derived CDR1 and CDR2 are LNHDA and SQIVND (reference sequence). This CDR3 has 17 amino acids. J was trimmed by 6 bases and V by 5 bases; bases with no gene match: 15. DNA of the CDR3: TGTGCCAGTAGTCCCAGTCGGGCCAGGGGGAAATCCGGGGAGCTGTTTTTT. Translated: CASSPSRARGKSGELFF.

The DNA for the CDR3 is TGTGCCAGCAGCACCACAGGGGCTGGAAACACCATATATTTT. This gives the protein CASSTTGAGNTIYF. V gene TRBV5-8 combines with J gene TRBJ1-3; TRBD1 matches at 7 bases. With 4 bases clipped from V and 2 bases from J, the junction kept 3 bases outside the gene matches. Germline CDR1 SGHTS, CDR2 YDEGEE. There are 14 residues in the CDR3.

This chain uses TRBV15 with TRBJ1-3, with 7 positions matching TRBD1. The CDR3 extends over 15 amino acids. V dropped 0 bases and J dropped 2; count of bases not matched to a gene: 1. Germline CDR1 LNHNV, CDR2 YYDKDF (reference sequence). CDR3 protein: CATSRDRGTGNTIYF. The CDR3 DNA reads TGTGCCACCAGCAGAGACAGGGGGACTGGAAACACCATATATTTT.

The chain couples TRBV15 to TRBJ2-1; the D gene is possibly TRBD2 (5 bases). This CDR3 is 15 amino acids long. The V gene's germline CDR1 is LNHNV and CDR2 YYDKDF (reference sequence). Trimming took off 5 bases at V and 8 bases at J, with 19 bases between the two ends. This CDR3 reads CATSPRRLGEHEQFF. CDR3 nucleotide sequence: TGTGCCACCAGCCCCAGAAGACTTGGGGAGCATGAGCAGTTCTTC.

This clone was found a few times. The chain joins TRBV28 to TRBJ1-5; D remains unclear. This CDR3 is built from 13 residues. V gave up 5 bases and J gave up 3 bases, with 8 bases separating them. The germline CDR1 and CDR2 sequences are MDHEN and SYDVKM. CDR3 region: CASSGLLNQPQHF. In DNA form, the CDR3 reads TGTGCCAGCAGTGGACTCCTCAATCAGCCCCAGCATTTT. Together with reference TRBV28 and TRBJ1-5, the CDR3 gives the full variable domain: DVKVTQSSRYLVKRTGEKVFLECVQDMDHENMFWYRQDPGLGLRLIYFSYDVKMKEKGDIPEGYSVSREKKERFSLILESASTNQTSMYLCASSGLLNQPQHFGDGTRLSIL.

This chain joins TRBV6-6 and TRBJ1-5, with D hard to call. Per germline, CDR1 MNHNY and CDR2 SVGAGI (reference sequence). The V end was cut by 5 bases, the J end by 7 bases, with 9 bases between. The CDR3 covers 12 residues. The CDR3 reads CASSQPGQPQHF. The CDR3 DNA reads as TGTGCCAGCAGTCAACCCGGGCAGCCCCAGCATTTT.

This clone turned up a few times. CDR3 coding DNA: TGCGCCAGCAGCCAAGATCCCCGTACAGGGTCTGGGGCCAACGTCCTGACTTTC. Encoded protein: CASSQDPRTGSGANVLTF. This sequence joins TRBV4-3 and TRBJ2-6, with D possibly being TRBD1 (6 bases). The germline V gene has CDR1 LGHNA and CDR2 YSLEER. V was clipped by 0 bases and J by 1 base, with 13 bases between them. The CDR3 contains 18 residues.

This rearrangement joins TRBV28 to TRBJ2-7; D gene ambiguous. This CDR3 spans 12 amino acids. Germline CDR1 is MDHEN and CDR2 is SYDVKM. The V gene lost 6 bases and the J gene lost 2 bases, with 8 bases spanning the gap. CDR3 sequence (DNA): TGTGCCAGCAGCCGGGCCCCCTACGAGCAGTACTTC. This encodes CASSRAPYEQYF.

The chain has TRBV28 and TRBJ1-3; TRBD1 might be the D (5 bases). Germline CDR1 MDHEN, CDR2 SYDVKM. Trimming removed 4 bases from V and 4 bases from J, with 17 bases in between. CDR3 length: 16 residues. The chain's CDR3 is CASSWTRGGTGNTIYF. The CDR3 bases are TGTGCCAGCAGTTGGACGCGGGGAGGGACGGGAAACACCATATATTTT.

The CDR3 DNA reads TGTGCCACCAGCAGGGGCCCGGTGGGCGTAACGATCGGGGAGCTGTTTTTT. It specifies CATSRGPVGVTIGELFF. V is TRBV15 and J is TRBJ2-2; D gene uncertain. The germline CDR1 and CDR2 sequences are LNHNV and YYDKDF (reference sequence). V lost 3 bases and J lost 7, with 21 bases in between. This CDR3 region has 17 residues.

The chain joins TRBV27 to TRBJ2-1; TRBD2 is a possible D gene (5 bases). CDR1 and CDR2 from the germline V gene are MNHEY and SMNVEV (reference sequence). Between the trimmed V and J ends, which lost 4 bases and 1 base, there was a span of 17 bases. The CDR3 totals 17 residues. CDR3 sequence reads: CASSSTSYSGSYNEQFF. DNA for the CDR3: TGTGCCAGCAGTTCCACCTCTTACAGCGGTTCCTACAATGAGCAGTTCTTC.